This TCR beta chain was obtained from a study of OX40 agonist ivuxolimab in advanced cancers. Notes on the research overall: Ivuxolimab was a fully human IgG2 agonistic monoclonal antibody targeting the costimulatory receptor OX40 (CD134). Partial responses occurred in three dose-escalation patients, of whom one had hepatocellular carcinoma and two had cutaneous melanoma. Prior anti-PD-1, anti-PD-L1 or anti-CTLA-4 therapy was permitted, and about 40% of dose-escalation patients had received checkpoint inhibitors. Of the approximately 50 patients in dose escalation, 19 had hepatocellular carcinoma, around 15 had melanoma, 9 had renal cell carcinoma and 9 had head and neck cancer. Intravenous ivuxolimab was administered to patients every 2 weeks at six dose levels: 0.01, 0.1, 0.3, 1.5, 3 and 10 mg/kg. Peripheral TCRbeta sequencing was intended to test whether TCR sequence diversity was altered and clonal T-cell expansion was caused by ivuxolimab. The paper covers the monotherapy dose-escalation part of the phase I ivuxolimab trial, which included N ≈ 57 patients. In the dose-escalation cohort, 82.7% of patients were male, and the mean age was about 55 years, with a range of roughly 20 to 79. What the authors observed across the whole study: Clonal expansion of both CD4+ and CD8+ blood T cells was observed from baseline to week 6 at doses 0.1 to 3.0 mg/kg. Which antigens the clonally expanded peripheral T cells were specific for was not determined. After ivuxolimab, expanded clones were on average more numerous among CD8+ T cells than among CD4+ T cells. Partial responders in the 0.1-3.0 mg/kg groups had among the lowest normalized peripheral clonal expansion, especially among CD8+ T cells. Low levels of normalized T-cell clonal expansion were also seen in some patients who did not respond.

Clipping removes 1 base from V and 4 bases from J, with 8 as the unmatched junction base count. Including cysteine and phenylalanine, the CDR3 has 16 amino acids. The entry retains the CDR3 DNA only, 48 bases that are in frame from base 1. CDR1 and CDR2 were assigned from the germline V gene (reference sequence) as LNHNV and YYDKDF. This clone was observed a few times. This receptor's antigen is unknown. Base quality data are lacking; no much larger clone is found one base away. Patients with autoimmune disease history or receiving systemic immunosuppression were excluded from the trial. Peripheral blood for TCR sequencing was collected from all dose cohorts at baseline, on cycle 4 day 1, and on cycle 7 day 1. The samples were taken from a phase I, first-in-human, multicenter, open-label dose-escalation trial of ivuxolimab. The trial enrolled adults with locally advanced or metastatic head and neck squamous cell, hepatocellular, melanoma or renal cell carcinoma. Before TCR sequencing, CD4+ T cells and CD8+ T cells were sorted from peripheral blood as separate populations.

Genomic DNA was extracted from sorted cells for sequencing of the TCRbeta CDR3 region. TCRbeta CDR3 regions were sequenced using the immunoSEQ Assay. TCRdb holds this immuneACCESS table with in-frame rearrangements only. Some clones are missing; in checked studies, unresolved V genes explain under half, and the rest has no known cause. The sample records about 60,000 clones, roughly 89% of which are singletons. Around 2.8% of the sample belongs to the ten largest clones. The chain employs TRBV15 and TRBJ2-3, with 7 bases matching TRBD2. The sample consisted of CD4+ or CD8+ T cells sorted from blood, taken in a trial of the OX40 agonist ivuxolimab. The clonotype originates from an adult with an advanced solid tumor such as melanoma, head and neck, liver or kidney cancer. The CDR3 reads CATSRGAGAESDTQYF. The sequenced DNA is TGTGCCACCAGCAGAGGGGCGGGAGCTGAGTCAGATACGCAGTATTTT. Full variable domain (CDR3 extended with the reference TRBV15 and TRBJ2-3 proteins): DAMVIQNPRYQVTQFGKPVTLSCSQTLNHNVMYWYQQKSSQAPKLLFHYYDKDFNNEADTPDNFQSRRPNTSFCFLDIRSPGLGDTAMYLCATSRGAGAESDTQYFGPGTRLTVL.